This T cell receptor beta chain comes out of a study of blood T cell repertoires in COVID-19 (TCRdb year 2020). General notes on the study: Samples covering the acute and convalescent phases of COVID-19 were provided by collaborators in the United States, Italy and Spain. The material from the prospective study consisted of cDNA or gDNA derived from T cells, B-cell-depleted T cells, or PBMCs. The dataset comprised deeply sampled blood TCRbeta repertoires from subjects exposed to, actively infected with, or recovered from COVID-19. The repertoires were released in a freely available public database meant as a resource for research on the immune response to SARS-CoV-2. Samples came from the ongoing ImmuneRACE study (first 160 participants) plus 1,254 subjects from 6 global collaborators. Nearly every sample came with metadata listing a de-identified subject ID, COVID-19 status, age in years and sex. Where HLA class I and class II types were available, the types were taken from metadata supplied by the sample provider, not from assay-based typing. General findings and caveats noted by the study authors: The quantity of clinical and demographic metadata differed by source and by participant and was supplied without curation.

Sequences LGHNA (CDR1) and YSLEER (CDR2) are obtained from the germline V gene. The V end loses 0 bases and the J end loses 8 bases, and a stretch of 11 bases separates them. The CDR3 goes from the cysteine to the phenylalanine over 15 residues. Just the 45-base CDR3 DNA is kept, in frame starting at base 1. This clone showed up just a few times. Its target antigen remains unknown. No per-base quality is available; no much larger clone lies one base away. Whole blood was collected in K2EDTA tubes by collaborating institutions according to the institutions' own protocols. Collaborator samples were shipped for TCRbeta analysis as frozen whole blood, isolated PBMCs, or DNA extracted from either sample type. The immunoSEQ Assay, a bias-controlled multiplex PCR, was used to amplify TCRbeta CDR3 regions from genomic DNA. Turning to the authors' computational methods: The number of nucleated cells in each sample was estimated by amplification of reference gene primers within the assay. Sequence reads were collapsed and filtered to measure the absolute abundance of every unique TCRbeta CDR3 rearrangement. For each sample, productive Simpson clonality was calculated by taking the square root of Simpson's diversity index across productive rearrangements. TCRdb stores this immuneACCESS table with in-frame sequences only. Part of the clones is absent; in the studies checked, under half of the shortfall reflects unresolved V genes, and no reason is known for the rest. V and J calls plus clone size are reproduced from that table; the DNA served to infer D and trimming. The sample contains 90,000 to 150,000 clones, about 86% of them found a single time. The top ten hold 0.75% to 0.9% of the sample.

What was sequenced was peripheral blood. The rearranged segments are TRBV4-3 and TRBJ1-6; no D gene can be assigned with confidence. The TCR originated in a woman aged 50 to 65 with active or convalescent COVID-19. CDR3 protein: CASSQDGHSDSPLHF. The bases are TGCGCCAGCAGCCAAGATGGGCACTCGGATTCACCCCTCCACTTT.